This is a list of T cell receptor beta chains from one sample in a study of blood T cell repertoires in COVID-19. Repertoires were generated with immunoSEQ multiplex PCR, while TCRdb's copy carries only in-frame clones and drops some. The sample has 400,000 or so clones, 90% seen once. Sequenced input: PBMCs or T cells enriched from blood (not recorded which). The source of these receptors is a man younger than 30 who had recovered from COVID-19. The CDR3 runs from the conserved cysteine through the conserved F or W. The D gene is left open where the match is weak. Clone size is not always given. Where it is, it says once, few, many or a class for expanded clones.

cdr3_nt cdr3_aa clone_size v_call cdr3_length j_call d_call
TGTGCCAGCAGTTACTCCTCCGGGACAATAAACTACACCTTC CASSYSSGTINYTF . TRBV6-5 14 TRBJ1-2 .
TGTGCCAGCACTCGGGGGACTGGGTACACTGAAGCTTTCTTT CASTRGTGYTEAFF . TRBV6-5 14 TRBJ1-1 .
TGTGCCAGCAGTCCGGGGAGCGTCCCTGAAGCTTTCTTT CASSPGSVPEAFF . TRBV5-6 13 TRBJ1-1 .
TGTGCCAGCAGCGTAAGGGGACTAGCGGGAGGCTCCTACAATGAGCAGTTCTTC CASSVRGLAGGSYNEQFF . TRBV9 18 TRBJ2-1 TRBD2
TGTGCCAGCAGTCGCCGGGAGGACAATGAGCAGTTCTTC CASSRREDNEQFF . TRBV12-3/TRBV12-4 13 TRBJ2-1 TRBD2
TGTGCCAGCAGTCGACAGGGGGGCACTGAAGCTTTCTTT CASSRQGGTEAFF . TRBV27 13 TRBJ1-1 TRBD1
TGTGCCACCAGCAGAGATACAAACGGGGCACCCCTCCACTTT CATSRDTNGAPLHF . TRBV15 14 TRBJ1-6 .
TGCGCCAGCAGCTTGGACGGTTACTACGAGCAGTACTTC CASSLDGYYEQYF . TRBV5-1 13 TRBJ2-7 .
TGTGCCAGCAGTGGGAGAGGGGGACACAACAATCAGCCCCAGCATTTT CASSGRGGHNNQPQHF . TRBV2 16 TRBJ1-5 .
TGTGCCAGCAGCGTAGCACTAGCGGGGAACACCGGGGAGCTGTTTTTT CASSVALAGNTGELFF . TRBV9 16 TRBJ2-2 TRBD2
TGTGCCAGCAAACTCAAGCCACAGGGGTCTAACTATGGCTACACCTTC CASKLKPQGSNYGYTF . TRBV27 16 TRBJ1-2 TRBD1
TGTGCCTGGAGTGCAACGACAGGGAGAGTCTACACCTTC CAWSATTGRVYTF . TRBV30 13 TRBJ1-2 TRBD1
TGTGCCAGCAGCCCCGGACAGCCAAATTCACCCCTCCACTTT CASSPGQPNSPLHF . TRBV14 14 TRBJ1-6 .
TGTGCCAGCAGCTTAAGGGGCGGAGGGGCAGACTCCGAGCAGTACTTC CASSLRGGGADSEQYF few TRBV7-3 16 TRBJ2-7 .
TGTGCCAGCAGCTTAGCAGGTGGACAGAACAATCAGCCCCAGCATTTT CASSLAGGQNNQPQHF . TRBV7-2 16 TRBJ1-5 .
TGTGCCAGCAGCCATCGAGGTGACCTATCCCAAGAGACCCAGTACTTC CASSHRGDLSQETQYF once TRBV3-1/TRBV3-2 16 TRBJ2-5 .
TGCGCCAGCAGCTCGGGCCGGGACTCAATAACTTACGAGCAGTACTTC CASSSGRDSITYEQYF few TRBV5-1 16 TRBJ2-7 .
TGTGCCAGCAGCTTGGACGGACAGCCAAGGAGAGGCTACACCTTC CASSLDGQPRRGYTF . TRBV5-4 15 TRBJ1-2 .
TGCGCCAGCAGCCTCAGGACGGGAGGTGACTACGAGCAGTACTTC CASSLRTGGDYEQYF . TRBV4-1 15 TRBJ2-7 TRBD2
TGCGCCAGCCGCGACGGGGACACCGGGGAGCTGTTTTTT CASRDGDTGELFF many TRBV5-1 13 TRBJ2-2 .
TGTGCCTGGAGGAAACTGACTAGCGGGACCTACAATGAGCAGTTCTTC CAWRKLTSGTYNEQFF once TRBV30 16 TRBJ2-1 TRBD2
TGTGCCAGCACGACAGGACAGGGAGAGTTTGAAGAGACCCAGTACTTC CASTTGQGEFEETQYF . TRBV5-4 16 TRBJ2-5 TRBD1
TGTGCCAGCAGCCCTCAGGGAAGCAATTCACCCCTCCACTTT CASSPQGSNSPLHF . TRBV7-3 14 TRBJ1-6 .
TGCGCCAGCTGGACCGGGACAGGGGGTAAGGCTAACTATGGCTACACCTTC CASWTGTGGKANYGYTF . TRBV23-1 17 TRBJ1-2 TRBD1
TGTGCCACCAGTGATTTGACAGGGTTCGTCAATGGCTACACCTTC CATSDLTGFVNGYTF . TRBV24-1 15 TRBJ1-2 .
TGCGCCAGCAGTCAATTCAGGGTAAATACTGACGAGCAGTACTTC CASSQFRVNTDEQYF . TRBV23-1 15 TRBJ2-7 .
TGTGCCAGTATGGCACGACAGTTTTTTCAGCCCCAGCATTTT CASMARQFFQPQHF . TRBV19 14 TRBJ1-5 .
TGTGCCACCAGCAGCAAGACAGGGGGCAATCAGCCCCAGCATTTT CATSSKTGGNQPQHF once TRBV15 15 TRBJ1-5 TRBD1
TGTGCCAGCAGCCTAGACCCTGGGACTAGAATAACGAGCTCCTACAATGAGCAGTTCTTC CASSLDPGTRITSSYNEQFF . TRBV7-3 20 TRBJ2-1 TRBD2
TGTGCCAGCAGCCCGGACAGGGGGCGCACTGAAGCTTTCTTT CASSPDRGRTEAFF . TRBV5-4 14 TRBJ1-1 TRBD1
TGTGCCAGCTCACCTGTCTTACAGCTCACTTCTGGAAACACCATATATTTT CASSPVLQLTSGNTIYF . TRBV18 17 TRBJ1-3 .
TGCAGCGTTGTCGGCGGGGGAGGGGGCACAGATACGCAGTATTTT CSVVGGGGGTDTQYF . TRBV29-1 15 TRBJ2-3 TRBD2
TGTGCCAGCAGCCCAGTCGGGACAGGGGGCAATGAGCAGTTCTTC CASSPVGTGGNEQFF . TRBV11-2 15 TRBJ2-1 TRBD1
TGCGCCAGCAGCCGGGACTTGGATGAGCAGTTCTTC CASSRDLDEQFF . TRBV5-1 12 TRBJ2-1 .
TGTGCCAGCAGCGAGGCCGGGACAGGGGGTGAAGCTTTCTTT CASSEAGTGGEAFF . TRBV9 14 TRBJ1-1 TRBD1
TGTGCCAGTAGTCCTAGGGGGACAGGGGGCGCGGGGACTGAAGCTTTCTTT CASSPRGTGGAGTEAFF few TRBV19 17 TRBJ1-1 TRBD1
TGTGCCAGCAGCCCCCAAGAGGGCAGTTATTCACCCCTCCACTTT CASSPQEGSYSPLHF . TRBV5-5 15 TRBJ1-6 .
TGTGCCATCAGTGAAGTTTACAGGAGCTCTGGGGCCAACGTCCTGACTTTC CAISEVYRSSGANVLTF . TRBV10-3 17 TRBJ2-6 .
TGTGCCAGCAGTTTGGGCAGACAAGAGACCCAGTACTTC CASSLGRQETQYF . TRBV6-6 13 TRBJ2-5 .
TGTGCCAGTAGTAGGATGCCCTTGGGCCTTTCTGGAAACACCATATATTTT CASSRMPLGLSGNTIYF . TRBV19 17 TRBJ1-3 .
TGCGCCAGCAGCCACACCCGAGCGGGAGGGTCCTACGAGCAGTACTTC CASSHTRAGGSYEQYF . TRBV5-1 16 TRBJ2-7 TRBD2
TGTGCCAGCAGTGGTCGGTCTCTTAATGAAAAACTGTTTTTT CASSGRSLNEKLFF . TRBV2 14 TRBJ1-4 .
TGTGCCAGCAACGGGGTGGGCCAGGAAGCTTTCTTT CASNGVGQEAFF . TRBV11-2 12 TRBJ1-1 .
TGCGCCAGCAGCTTGGGGAGCGGGGACACAGATACGCAGTATTTT CASSLGSGDTDTQYF . TRBV5-1 15 TRBJ2-3 TRBD2
TGTGCCAGCAGCGGTGACAGCTCTGGGGCCAACGTCCTGACTTTC CASSGDSSGANVLTF . TRBV9 15 TRBJ2-6 .